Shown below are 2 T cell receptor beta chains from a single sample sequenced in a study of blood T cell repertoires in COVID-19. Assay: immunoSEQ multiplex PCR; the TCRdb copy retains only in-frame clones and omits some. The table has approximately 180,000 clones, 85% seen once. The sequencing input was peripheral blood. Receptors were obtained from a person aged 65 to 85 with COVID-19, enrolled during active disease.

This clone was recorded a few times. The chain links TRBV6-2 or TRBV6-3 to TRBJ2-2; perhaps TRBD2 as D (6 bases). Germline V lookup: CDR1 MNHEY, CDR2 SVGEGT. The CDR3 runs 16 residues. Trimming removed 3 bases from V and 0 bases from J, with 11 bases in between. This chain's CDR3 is CASSYGAGTNTGELFF. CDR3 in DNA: TGTGCCAGCAGTTATGGGGCGGGAACGAACACCGGGGAGCTGTTTTTT.

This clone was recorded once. CDR3 residues: CTVLDIYGYTF. CDR3 sequence (DNA): TGCACCGTGTTAGACATCTATGGCTACACCTTC. V gene TRBV29-1 combines with J gene TRBJ1-2, with no clear D. This CDR3 comprises 11 residues. Germline assignment: CDR1 SQVTM and CDR2 ANQGSEA.